Below, 2 T cell receptor beta chains from the same sample are listed, as sequenced in a study of blood T cells in healthy people across ages (dated by TCRdb to between 2015 and 2016). The library was obtained by 5' RACE. The sequencer was an Illumina HiSeq 2500. The second PCR ran for roughly 6 to 11 cycles and used a J-beta primer mix along with a sample-barcoded 5' primer. TCRdb ran its own pipeline on the public reads, namely fastp trimming at Q25 and MiXCR clone calling, and kept in-frame beta chains. Rows merge per CDR3 protein into single entries with the most common DNA and genes. This sample comprises over 1,500,000 distinct CDR3 sequences, 49% of them detected only once. The ten most abundant clones make up around 2.1% of the sample. Sample: blood. Source of these receptors: a middle-aged woman in good health.

This rearrangement joins TRBV4-1 to TRBJ2-2, with 7 bases lining up with TRBD1. This CDR3 comprises 16 residues. The J segment lost 2 bases and the V segment lost 2 bases, leaving 5 bases of the junction unmatched. Germline CDR1 is MGHRA and CDR2 is YSYEKL. The CDR3, as DNA: TGCGCCAGCAGCCAAACGACAGGGTTTAACACCGGGGAGCTGTTTTTT. This sequence encodes CASSQTTGFNTGELFF.

The CDR3 DNA reads as TGTGCCAGCAGTCGACAGGGGTCAACCTACGAGCAGTACTTC. Translation gives CASSRQGSTYEQYF. The chain employs TRBV28 and TRBJ2-7; TRBD1 matches at 8 bases. With 5 bases clipped from V and 2 bases from J, the junction kept 5 bases outside the gene matches. CDR3 size: 14 residues. CDR1 is MDHEN and CDR2 is SYDVKM in the germline V gene.